This TCR beta chain was sequenced during a study of beta chain features in type 1 diabetes (dated by TCRdb to the late 2010s). About the investigation overall: Patients and healthy donors did not differ in mean age, gender distribution, total cell number or subset yield. A total of roughly 98,000,000 sorted cells were examined across all samples, and RNA yield correlated strongly with the number of cells per subset. The study compared TCRB repertoires of sorted circulating CD4+ T cell subsets between recently diagnosed type 1 diabetes patients and matched healthy donors. Regulatory and stem cell-like memory subsets were isolated from only 8 patients and about 8 healthy donors, whereas naive and central memory subsets came from all 30 or so donors.

For this chain, trimming is 4 bases at the V end and 3 bases at the J end, and the number of junction bases without a gene match is 2. Looking up the germline V gene yields CDR1 SQVTM and CDR2 ANQGSEA. The CDR3, cysteine through phenylalanine, is 13 amino acids long. The read is trimmed to its CDR3 DNA, 39 bases read in frame from base 1. From each donor, a single peripheral blood sample of 100 to 150 mL on average was drawn into heparinised tubes. A BD FACSAria II was used to sort naive, central memory, regulatory and stem cell-like memory CD4+ T cells with a panel that included CD45RO, CCR7, CD25, CD127, CD95 and CD27. Every sorted population had a purity above 98%. PBMCs were separated immediately by Lymphoprep density gradient centrifugation and were stained directly, without being cultured. To minimize batch effects, samples were stained and sorted in pairs, one healthy donor with one patient per experiment.

General conclusions and limits of the study: Naive, central memory and regulatory TCRB repertoires appeared to be more similar among patients than among healthy donors. Sequencing cDNA rather than genomic DNA could over-represent highly expressing activated cells, although activation and CD3 levels did not differ between groups. A moderate but significant shortening of TCRB CDR3 length was observed in type 1 diabetes patients in all four CD4+ subsets. Fewer insertions and more nucleotide deletions at VDJ recombination sites were observed in patients with type 1 diabetes, implying thymic rearrangement abnormalities. Because the HLA sub-analyses included only small numbers of individuals, any influence of HLA type on TCRB rearrangement was left unresolved. PCR might favor shorter templates, but patient and control samples were amplified and corrected together, so any skew would affect both groups equally.

The entire isolated RNA was reverse transcribed using the High Capacity cDNA Reverse Transcription Kit, and thus expressed TCRB transcripts were sequenced. Deep immunoSEQ sequencing was applied to naive, central memory and regulatory T cell samples, giving an average of about 3.6 million total reads per sample. After sorted cells were lysed in RLT buffer, RNA was extracted with DNase-treated RNeasy Micro or Mini kits, with the choice depending on cell number. Each cell subset was processed on its own to prevent cross-contamination, while patient and healthy donor samples were processed together. TCRB sequences were amplified from cDNA with the immunoSEQ multiplex PCR, producing 87-bp fragments spanning the CDR3 region. Amplicons were sequenced on the Illumina HiSeq platform. For the original study's pipeline: Synthetic template baselines were used to correct PCR bias computationally, reads within Hamming distance 2 were collapsed together, and singletons that could not be merged were discarded. Reads were aligned against IMGT so that V, D and J genes, CDR3 length and insertions or deletions at six rearrangement sites could be assigned. Clonotype counts were normalized to sorted cell number within each subset before computing true diversity and Gini coefficients with the tcR R package. The overlap coefficient, calculated on TCRB nucleotide sequences, was used to quantify repertoire sharing. As a proxy for the pre-selection repertoire, out-of-frame TCRB sequences from naive cells were analyzed. TCRdb stores this immuneACCESS table with in-frame sequences only. Part of the clones is absent; in the studies checked, under half of the shortfall reflects unresolved V genes, and no reason is known for the rest. For V, J and clone size, that table is used; D and trimming come from the DNA. This sample lists 350,000 to 450,000 clones; over 11% were detected once. The ten most abundant clones make up about 0.034% of the sample.

This clone showed up many times. Its antigen has not been determined. There are no base qualities to consult, and no much larger clone falls within one base. Sequencing was performed on naive CD4+ T cells from blood. Taken with the paper, the label for cell subset or site translates to: true naive CD4+ T cells. Recombination linked TRBV29-1 to TRBJ1-5, and TRBD1 aligns with 8 junction nucleotides. The source of this sequence is a man under 40 in good health. The CDR3 here reads CSVGTGTNQPQHF. The sequenced DNA is TGCAGCGTTGGGACAGGGACCAATCAGCCCCAGCATTTT. Reference TRBV29-1 and TRBJ1-5 proteins supply the regions before and after the CDR3; the full variable domain is: SAVISQKPSRDICQRGTSLTIQCQVDSQVTMMFWYRQQPGQSLTLIATANQGSEATYESGFVIDKFPISRPNLTFSTLTVSNMSPEDSSIYLCSVGTGTNQPQHFGDGTRLSIL.